This T cell receptor beta chain came from a study of OX40 agonist ivuxolimab in advanced cancers. Study information: Every 2 weeks, patients got intravenous ivuxolimab at one of six dose levels (0.01-10 mg/kg).

Method: immunoSEQ multiplex PCR; TCRdb's copy keeps in-frame clones and lacks some. The profile shows tens of thousands of clones, approximately 91% of them singletons. Trimming stripped 7 bases from V and 0 bases from J, with 25 bases between. Germline CDR1 LGHNT, CDR2 FRNRAP. The CDR3 loop spans 18 amino acids. Excluded were patients having autoimmune disease history or systemic immunosuppression. Sampled blood was obtained at baseline, cycle 4 day 1, and cycle 7 day 1. The sequence derives from an adult with an advanced solid tumor such as melanoma, head and neck, liver or kidney cancer. The specimen comprised CD4+ or CD8+ T cells sorted from blood, sampled in a trial of the OX40 agonist ivuxolimab. The chain recombines TRBV12-5 with TRBJ2-7; D possibly corresponds to TRBD1 (5 bases). DNA for the CDR3: TGTGCTAGTGAGGCGGATTCGACAGAAGGGTATAGCTCCTACGAGCAGTACGTC. Amino acid sequence: CASEADSTEGYSSYEQYV.